One sample yielded the 22 T cell receptor beta chains listed below, sequenced in a study of vaccination and CD4 T cells after COVID-19. The treatment is: approximately 9-day PBMC culture with coronavirus spike peptide pools or control peptides (ViraFEST assay). What these receptors recognize is not known. Sequencing of DNA taken from cultured CD4+ T cells relied on the Oncomine TCR Beta short-read assay. TCRdb passed the PCR reads through MiXCR, listing each CDR3 protein once. The data hold some 16,000 distinct CDR3 sequences, with less than 65% observed a single time. The sample in question was cultured CD4+ T cells from blood, obtained after SARS-CoV-2 vaccination. These receptors originate from a human donor with COVID-19.

This clonotype has a handful of counts. This chain joins TRBV27 and TRBJ1-2, with 11 bases aligning to TRBD1. This CDR3 comprises 14 residues. Germline V lookup: CDR1 MNHEY, CDR2 SMNVEV (reference sequence). The J segment lost 4 bases and the V segment lost 6 bases, leaving 4 bases of the junction unmatched. The CDR3 loop is CASRRTGGIYGYTF. CDR3 DNA sequence: TGTGCCAGCAGACGGACAGGGGGCATCTATGGCTACACCTTC.

This sequence joins TRBV6-1 and TRBJ2-2, with D uncertain. The germline V and J ends were trimmed by 6 bases and 1 base, with 6 bases remaining between them. Germline-derived CDR1 and CDR2 are MNHNS and SASEGT. This CDR3 is built from 13 residues. CDR3 in DNA: TGTGCCAGCAGACTCATGAACACCGGGGAGCTGTTTTTT. It translates to CASRLMNTGELFF.

The V call is TRBV7-2, the J call TRBJ2-1; 10 nucleotides match TRBD2. This CDR3 is built from 16 residues. With 6 bases clipped from V and 4 bases from J, the junction kept 9 bases outside the gene matches. Germline V CDR1 and CDR2: SGHTA, FQGNSA. CDR3 DNA: TGTGCCAGCAGGACGAAGACGGGACTAGCGTACAATGAGCAGTTCTTC. It translates to CASRTKTGLAYNEQFF.

The chain links TRBV6-4 to TRBJ1-1, with no clear D. Germline assignment: CDR1 MRHNA and CDR2 SNTAGT. Trimming stripped 6 bases from V and 1 base from J, with 9 bases between. The CDR3 contains 13 residues. This CDR3 reads CASSNRGNTEAFF. CDR3 DNA sequence: TGTGCCAGCAGCAATCGGGGGAACACTGAAGCTTTCTTT.

CDR3 protein: CASSQDEGREQYF. DNA of the CDR3: TGCGCCAGCAGCCAAGATGAGGGAAGAGAGCAGTACTTC. The chain couples TRBV4-3 to TRBJ2-7; weak D call: TRBD2 (5 bases). The CDR3 sequence is 13 residues long. The V end lost 0 bases, the J end lost 7 bases, and 10 bases lay between the germline ends. Germline CDR1 reads LGHNA; CDR2 reads YSLEER.

This clonotype was counted between two and nine times. This sequence joins TRBV6-5 and TRBJ1-2; tentative D call: TRBD1 (6 bases). The CDR3 totals 16 residues. Trimming shortened V by 2 bases and J by 4 bases, and 17 bases separated the two germline ends. Germline V gene data show CDR1 as MNHEY and CDR2 as SVGAGI. The CDR3 nucleotides read TGTGCCAGCAGTTACGCGAGGGGGGGTTCGGGCTATGGCTACACCTTC. This gives the protein CASSYARGGSGYGYTF.

The chain joins TRBV6-2 or TRBV6-3 to TRBJ2-5; 10 nucleotides align to TRBD2. Germline values: CDR1 MNHEY, CDR2 SVGEGT. This CDR3 region has 19 residues. J gave up 5 bases and V 5 bases, and 20 bases lay outside the gene matches. CDR3 in DNA: TGTGCCAGCAGTCAGCACCAATCGCATCTAGCGGGAGTGAGTGAGACCCAGTACTTC. It yields the protein CASSQHQSHLAGVSETQYF.

This chain joins TRBV28 and TRBJ1-3; D gene uncertain. The CDR3 loop spans 15 amino acids. The V end was cut by 6 bases, the J end by 0 bases, with 12 bases between. CDR1 and CDR2 (germline): MDHEN, SYDVKM. CDR3 nucleotide sequence: TGTGCCAGCAGCCGCCAGCGTGACTCTGGAAACACCATATATTTT. Translated: CASSRQRDSGNTIYF.

The chain uses TRBV6-4 and TRBJ2-3; 8 bases align to TRBD2. This CDR3 comprises 13 residues. V trimming: 3 bases; J trimming: 9 bases; junction bases outside the gene matches: 5. Germline loops: CDR1 MRHNA, CDR2 SNTAGT. The DNA for the CDR3 is TGTGCCAGCAGTGAGGCGGGGGGTGGGACGCAGTATTTT. Translated, it gives CASSEAGGGTQYF.

V and J are TRBV6-1 and TRBJ2-5; a possible D gene is TRBD1 (5 bases). Trimming left V 3 bases short and J 4 bases short, with 15 bases between. The CDR3 contains 15 residues. Germline lookup yields CDR1 MNHNS and CDR2 SASEGT. CDR3 DNA: TGTGCCAGCAGTGATTTTAGGCAGGGCGGAGAGACCCAGTACTTC. Amino acids: CASSDFRQGGETQYF.

This clonotype was observed a few times. This chain joins TRBV21-1 and TRBJ1-2; the table's D call, TRBD1, was not checked against the DNA. TRBV21-1 is marked as a pseudogene. The CDR3 is 17 amino acids. The CDR3 loop reads CASVCGTGEPLNYGYTF. The CDR3 DNA reads TGTGCCAGCGTTTGCGGGACAGGGGAGCCCCTTAACTATGGCTACACCTTC.

J is TRBJ2-3 and V is TRBV27; 7 bases are a match to TRBD2. Germline V gives CDR1 MNHEY, CDR2 SMNVEV (reference sequence). J was trimmed by 7 bases and V by 4 bases; bases with no gene match: 5. The CDR3 length is 13 residues. CDR3 DNA: TGTGCCAGCAGTTCTAGCGGAGGATATACGCAGTATTTT. This translates into CASSSSGGYTQYF.

The chain is built from TRBV6-1 and TRBJ2-7; D is unresolved. The CDR3 has 13 amino acids. Germline V lookup: CDR1 MNHNS, CDR2 SASEGT. V was pared by 5 bases and J by 5 bases, with 13 bases between. The chain's CDR3 is CASSRPGRDEQYF. DNA for the CDR3: TGTGCCAGCAGTCGCCCCGGCAGAGACGAGCAGTACTTC.

The chain carries TRBV5-1 and TRBJ1-2, with D unclear. Germline V gene sequence: CDR1 SGHRS, CDR2 YFSETQ. V lost 4 bases and J lost 4, with 17 bases in between. The CDR3 spans 15 residues. CDR3 sequence (DNA): TGCGCCAGCAGCCCCTCCATGACGGGTGGCTATGGCTACACCTTC. It encodes CASSPSMTGGYGYTF.

This clonotype was seen once. The chain carries TRBV5-1 and TRBJ2-5; D may be TRBD1 or TRBD2 (5 bases each). Germline CDR1 reads SGHRS; CDR2 reads YFSETQ. Trimming cost V 4 bases and J 5 bases, with 12 bases left between them. The CDR3 contains 13 residues. CDR3 coding DNA: TGCGCCAGCAGCCGTGGGGGAGAGGAGACCCAGTACTTC. Residues: CASSRGGEETQYF.

The chain links TRBV20-1 to TRBJ2-5, with D possibly matching TRBD2 (7 bases). Trimming took off 4 bases at V and 5 bases at J, with 29 bases between the two ends. The CDR3 loop spans 18 amino acids. Germline CDR1 reads DFQATT; CDR2 reads SNEGSKA (reference sequence). The CDR3 loop is CSANTLRRPRGPIETQYF. CDR3 DNA: TGCAGTGCTAATACCCTCCGAAGGCCGCGGGGGCCGATCGAGACCCAGTACTTC.

J is TRBJ1-2 and V is TRBV6-1; 10 nucleotides agree with TRBD1. The junction had 2 bases not matched to a gene; V was cut back by 3 bases and J by 7 bases. The CDR3 has 13 amino acids. Germline V gives CDR1 MNHNS, CDR2 SASEGT. CDR3 sequence: CASSEGDRGGYTF. CDR3 nucleotide sequence: TGTGCCAGCAGTGAGGGGGACAGGGGTGGCTACACCTTC.

This clonotype has a handful of counts. The CDR3 sequence is CASSEEGGLYF. The CDR3 DNA reads TGTGCCAGCAGTGAGGAGGGGGGTCTGTACTTC. The chain recombines TRBV2 with TRBJ2-5; D assignment may be TRBD1 or TRBD2 (6 bases each). Trimming pared 3 bases from V and 13 bases from J, leaving 12 bases between. CDR1 and CDR2 from the germline V gene are SNHLY and FYNNEI. The CDR3 runs to 11 residues.

This chain uses TRBV12-3 or TRBV12-4 with TRBJ1-2; no clear D gene. The CDR3 runs to 13 residues. Deletions cut 6 bases from V and 6 bases from J, with 14 bases between. CDR3 DNA: TGTGCCAGCAGGCGCGGGGAGGGTGATGGCTACACCTTC. Translating it yields CASRRGEGDGYTF.

This clonotype was seen a handful of times. V gene TRBV24-1 combines with J gene TRBJ2-7; D unresolved. Trimming pared 5 bases from V and 5 bases from J, leaving 21 bases between. Germline V gene data show CDR1 as KGHDR and CDR2 as SFDVKD. The CDR3 loop spans 16 amino acids. The CDR3 protein is CATSATPGARSDEQYF. The CDR3 DNA follows: TGTGCCACCAGTGCAACGCCAGGAGCAAGGTCAGACGAGCAGTACTTC.

This chain links TRBV19 with TRBJ2-3, with 7 bases identical to TRBD2. J was trimmed by 2 bases and V by 2 bases; bases with no gene match: 7. Per the germline V gene, CDR1 is LNHDA and CDR2 is SQIVND (reference sequence). This CDR3 spans 16 amino acids. DNA for the CDR3: TGTGCCAGTAGTATAATCGGGAGCGGGACCACAGATACGCAGTATTTT. It codes for CASSIIGSGTTDTQYF.

The V and J genes are TRBV10-1 and TRBJ2-7, with 7 bases lining up with TRBD2. Per the germline V gene, CDR1 is WNHNN and CDR2 is SYGVQD (reference sequence). The CDR3 runs to 13 residues. The J segment lost 2 bases and the V segment lost 8 bases, leaving 6 bases of the junction unmatched. In DNA form, the CDR3 reads TGCGCCAGCTCCGGGACTACAACCTACGAGCAGTACTTC. Protein sequence: CASSGTTTYEQYF.